This TCR beta chain was sequenced for a study of metastatic and nonmetastatic thyroid tumors. The J segment lost 5 bases and the V segment lost 5 bases, leaving 6 bases of the junction unmatched. This CDR3 has 16 residues. The germline gives CDR1 SGHAT, CDR2 FQNNGV. From the PCR reads, TCRdb re-called clones with MiXCR. The table records about 93,000 clones, 10% to 15% of them present only once. Prior to thyroid surgery, none of the patients had received any treatment. Sequenced: blood. This chain joins TRBV11-2 and TRBJ2-1; 13 bases map to TRBD2. This receptor was obtained from a female donor with papillary thyroid cancer or a benign thyroid nodule (not recorded which). Some clones in this sample may be carry-over from other donors' samples. CDR3: CASSPRTSGGNNEQFF. The CDR3 DNA sequence: TGTGCCAGCAGCCCGCGGACTAGCGGGGGTAACAATGAGCAGTTCTTC.